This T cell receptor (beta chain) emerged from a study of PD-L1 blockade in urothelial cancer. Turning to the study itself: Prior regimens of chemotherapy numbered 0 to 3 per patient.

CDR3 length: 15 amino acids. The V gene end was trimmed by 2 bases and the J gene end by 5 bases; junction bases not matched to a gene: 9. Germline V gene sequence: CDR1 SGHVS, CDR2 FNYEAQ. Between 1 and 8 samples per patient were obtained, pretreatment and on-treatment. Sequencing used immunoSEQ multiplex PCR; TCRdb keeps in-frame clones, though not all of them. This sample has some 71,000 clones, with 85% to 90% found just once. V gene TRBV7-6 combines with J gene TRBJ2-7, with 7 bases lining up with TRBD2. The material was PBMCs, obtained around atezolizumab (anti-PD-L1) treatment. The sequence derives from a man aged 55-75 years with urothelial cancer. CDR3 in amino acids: CASSLNPGGPDEQYF. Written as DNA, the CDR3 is TGTGCCAGCAGCTTAAATCCGGGAGGCCCCGACGAGCAGTACTTC.